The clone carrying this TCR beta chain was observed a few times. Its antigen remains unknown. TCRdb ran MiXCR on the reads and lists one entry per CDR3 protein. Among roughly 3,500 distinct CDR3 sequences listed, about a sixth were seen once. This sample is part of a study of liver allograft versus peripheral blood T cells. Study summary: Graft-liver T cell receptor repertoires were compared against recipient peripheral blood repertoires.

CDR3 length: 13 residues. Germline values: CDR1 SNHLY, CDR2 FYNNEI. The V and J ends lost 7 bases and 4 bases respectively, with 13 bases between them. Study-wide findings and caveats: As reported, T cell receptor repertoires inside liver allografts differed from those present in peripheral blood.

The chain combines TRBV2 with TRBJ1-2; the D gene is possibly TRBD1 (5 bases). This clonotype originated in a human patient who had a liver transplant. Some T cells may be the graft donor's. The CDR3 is CASTQGRVYGYTF. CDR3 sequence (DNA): TGTGCCAGCACCCAGGGACGGGTCTATGGCTACACCTTC.